This T cell receptor beta chain emerged from a study of cytomegalovirus exposure and HLA in healthy donors (dated by TCRdb to 2015 to 2018). In the study overall: An earlier analysis of several hundred of the donors reported 276 Gb of sequence data and 95 million to 120 million unique TCR beta sequences obtained from about 200 million T cells. Of the roughly 400 genotyped donors, roughly 80% fell in the genetic ancestry cluster associated with self-reported Caucasian donors. Because of strong linkage in the cohort, roughly five DR-DQ haplotypes were treated as single units for association and clustering. The later analysis used no new phenotypic data to find candidate immune exposures, relying instead on TCR beta sequences and their occurrence across donors. In an earlier analysis of roughly 600 of the donors, high-throughput TCR beta sequencing was used to judge whether each TCR beta V gene segment behaved as functional or pseudogenic. A later analysis re-analyzed previously published TCR beta repertoires from 500 to 700 donors and added high-resolution HLA genotyping to study TCR occurrence patterns. The study profiled the T cell repertoires of around 700 subjects by immunosequencing and related them to cytomegalovirus serostatus. The study aimed to test whether cataloging public T cell receptors could reveal signatures of past pathogen exposure. Across around 400 genotyped donors of the cohort, an average of about 240,000 unique TCR beta nucleotide sequences per donor were sequenced, and roughly 20% of those sequences were non-productive. An early release covering roughly 640 HLA-typed donors comprised about 300 gigabases of sequencing data and approximately 85 million unique TCR sequences. Along with the approximately 700-subject first cohort, a separate validation cohort of some 130 different subjects was used. Donor age, sex, ethnicity and CMV serostatus were compiled alongside the repertoire data. Typing coverage varied by locus: roughly 620-640 donors for A, B, C, DRB1 and DQB1; some 520 for DQA1; some 610 for DPA1; 450 to 480 for DPB1. A later genetic analysis used genome-wide SNP genotypes for about three fifths of the 666 donors, treating that subset as a discovery cohort. To predict cytomegalovirus infection status, the study brought together high-throughput TCR immunosequencing, statistical association of individual TCRs with disease status, and machine learning. HLA typing covered class I and class II loci at four-digit resolution. All discovery cohort repertoires had been generated on a single sequencing platform. General conclusions and limits of the study: In a later analysis, TCR association rates were found to vary across HLA loci, with the most associated TCRs seen for DRB1 alleles and the fewest for HLA-C alleles. A further reported finding was that TCR beta sequences accurately predicted the HLA-A and HLA-B alleles for most subjects in the first cohort. In this cohort, only TCR beta chains were sequenced, and detectable features were limited by the absence of alpha or paired-chain data. In a later analysis, several top co-occurrence clusters were reported to appear linked to parvovirus B19, influenza, CMV and Epstein-Barr virus. Sequencing depth was assumed to be roughly uniform across donors in the presence/absence analyses, though that assumption may not hold. According to a later analysis, most CMV-associated TCR beta chains appeared to be HLA-restricted, and the HLA associations seemed to be driven largely by CMV exposure. In both the original and validation cohorts, the classifier was reported to diagnose cytomegalovirus status with high specificity and sensitivity. Approximately 18 rarely observed V segments, including chromosome 9 orphons, were excluded from the earlier analysis of approximately 600 of the donors because counts were too low. In vitro tests confirmed that a few of the cytomegalovirus-associated TCR beta chains recognize cytomegalovirus antigens. Because HLA typing was missing for some donors at each locus, association tests included only the typed subset. V-gene and J-gene trimming of TCR beta chains was associated with a missense DCLRE1C variant in a later genetic analysis, and the association was replicated in an independent cohort. Correlated functional status among segregating V segments might be attributable to linkage disequilibrium, but an unknown experimental factor could not be ruled out. Compared with equally common non-associated chains, HLA-associated TCR beta chains in a later analysis were more clonally expanded and had lower generation probabilities. Assigning TCR associations to individual alleles was difficult when HLA alleles, especially DR and DQ, strongly co-occurred. According to the authors, the approach could potentially be generalized to other disease states and immunological phenotypes. In the study, some 180 TCR beta chains were listed as associated with cytomegalovirus. A cluster of highly shared sequence variants was judged likely to be a technical artifact of the sequencing pipeline. Compared with the 666-donor mean, donors in an Asian-associated ancestry cluster had fewer N-insertions in productive TCRs, according to a later genetic analysis. Some IMGT-functional V segments, including TRBV6-2 and TRBV6-3, could not be distinguished by the 87-base-pair reads and were therefore excluded. At a false discovery rate of 0.05, a later analysis linked 15,000 to 20,000 TCR beta sequences to specific HLA alleles. Broadly in line with IMGT annotations, most TCR beta V segments showed up in productive rearrangements about 87% or about 30% of the time in an earlier analysis of 450 to 750 of the donors. For the cohort, immune exposure information was limited to CMV serostatus. While some public TCRs were present in many individuals, most TCR sequences turned up only very rarely across donors.

As for this clone: The antigen it binds to is not known. No base quality information exists; no much larger clone differs at one position.

The cohort comprised 666 healthy bone marrow donors. At the time of sampling, all cohort members were nominally healthy, though unrecorded immune exposures were likely present. The donor tested CMV seropositive and was one of the 289 seropositive cohort members. A peripheral blood sample was provided by each donor, and peripheral blood mononuclear cells were used for TCR beta sequencing. Genomic DNA was extracted from the blood cell samples with the Qiagen DNeasy Blood Extraction Kit. A distance of 7 bases separates the germline ends of V and J, which lose 4 bases and 0 bases respectively. The CDR3 contains 14 residues, cysteine and phenylalanine counted. The kept DNA is CDR3 alone, 42 bases in frame from the first base. CDR1 and CDR2 were assigned from the germline V gene as SQVTM and ANQGSEA. Libraries were constructed by the immunoSEQ multiplex PCR assay. A mixture of 60 forward primers for TCR Vbeta segments and 13 reverse primers for TCR Jbeta segments was used in the multiplex PCR. Amplification of the CDR3 region of rearranged TCR beta genes was performed with a multiplex PCR assay on genomic DNA. On the Illumina HiSeq System, the amplified TCR beta libraries were sequenced as 87-base-pair reads. As for how the authors treated the data: In a later analysis, tens of millions of unique TCR beta chains were counted across the 500 to 850 repertoires, and roughly 10 million of these chains were shared by at least two donors. Raw reads were error-corrected and collapsed into unique sequences by a nearest-neighbor algorithm in which closely related sequences were merged to remove PCR and sequencing errors. CDR3 sequences were aligned to IMGT reference sequences to assign V, D and J gene segments. For a sequence to be retained, a match of at least six nucleotides was required to both a V gene segment and a J gene segment. Rearrangements were called productive when the CDR3 lacked stop codons and stayed in frame with V and J; all others were non-productive. CDR3 was defined by IMGT convention, running from the second conserved V-encoded cysteine to the conserved J-encoded phenylalanine. In an earlier analysis of roughly 580 of the donors, sequences lacking an unambiguous match to a single V gene segment were excluded. An earlier analysis of fewer than 750 of the donors classified V segments as functional when productive rearrangements were above 56.7% and as segregating when the standard deviation between donors was above 5%. A statistical classification framework was built for diagnosing cytomegalovirus status from the catalog of TCR beta chain sequences. V and J gene assignment, in a later analysis, came from comparing TCR nucleotide sequences with IMGT/GENE-DB human TR gene sequences. In a later analysis, CDR3 sequences and most-parsimonious VDJ recombination scenarios were assigned using the TCRdist pipeline. A later analysis defined each TCR beta chain by its CDR3 amino acid sequence plus V-gene family, and excluded reads lacking a unique V-gene family. To address suspected cross-contamination and a sequencing artifact, a later analysis removed around 600 highly shared, low-generation-probability nucleotide sequences. For each public chain, a later analysis derived a clonal expansion index from normalized ranks of inferred template counts within each repertoire. A later analysis computed generation probabilities with a VDJ recombination model fitted to out-of-frame rearrangements, and checked the results against IGoR. In a later analysis, hypergeometric tests were used to score TCR-TCR, TCR-HLA and TCR-CMV co-occurrence, with a repertoire-size bias correction applied to TCR pairs. To estimate false discovery rates, a later analysis permuted the HLA or CMV assignments 20 times. In a later analysis, co-occurring TCRs were grouped using DBSCAN, with TCRdist sequence similarity added in when clustering inside HLA-allele-positive subsets. Repertoires with fewer than 30,000 or more than 120,000 public chains were left out of co-occurrence clustering, as were four to six repertoires with anomalous nucleotide sharing. TCRdb re-hosts the immuneACCESS table, in-frame sequences only. Its copies lack some clones; in the studies checked, an unresolved V gene accounts for under half of them, and the cause for the rest is not known. The DNA was the basis for D and trimming; V, J and clone size are from that table. The sample records 200,000 to 300,000 clones, 82% of which are singletons. 4.5% to 6% of the sample belongs to the ten largest clones.

This TCR was recovered from a woman aged 40 to 50 in good health and CMV-seropositive. This chain joins TRBV29-1 to TRBJ2-6; the D segment could be TRBD2, given 5 matching bases. The sequenced sample consisted of PBMCs. For the CDR3, the sequence is CSVGAGSGANVLTF. The sequenced DNA: TGCAGCGTTGGGGCGGGCTCTGGGGCCAACGTCCTGACTTTC.